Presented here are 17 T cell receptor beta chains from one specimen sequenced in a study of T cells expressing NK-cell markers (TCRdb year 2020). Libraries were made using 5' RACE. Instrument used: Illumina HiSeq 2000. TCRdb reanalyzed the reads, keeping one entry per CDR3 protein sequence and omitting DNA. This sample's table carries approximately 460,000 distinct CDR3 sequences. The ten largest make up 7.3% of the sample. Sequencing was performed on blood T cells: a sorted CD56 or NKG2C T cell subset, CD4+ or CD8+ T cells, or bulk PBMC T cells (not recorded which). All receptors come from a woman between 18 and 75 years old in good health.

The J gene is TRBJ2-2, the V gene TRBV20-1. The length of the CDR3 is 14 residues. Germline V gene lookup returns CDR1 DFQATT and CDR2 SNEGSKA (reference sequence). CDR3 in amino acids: CSANRQPNTGELFF.

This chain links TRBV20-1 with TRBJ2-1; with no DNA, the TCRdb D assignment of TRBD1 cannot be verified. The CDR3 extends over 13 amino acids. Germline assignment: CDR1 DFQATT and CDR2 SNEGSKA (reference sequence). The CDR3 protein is CSARRQGAWEQFF.

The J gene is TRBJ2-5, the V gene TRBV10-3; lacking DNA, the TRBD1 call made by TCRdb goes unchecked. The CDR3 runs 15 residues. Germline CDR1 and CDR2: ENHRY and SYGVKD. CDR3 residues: CAISGGGGVQETQYF.

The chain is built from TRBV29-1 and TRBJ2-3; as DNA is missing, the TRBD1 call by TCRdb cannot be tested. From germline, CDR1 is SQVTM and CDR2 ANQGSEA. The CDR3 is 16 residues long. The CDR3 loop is CSVEGVGGAGTDTQYF.

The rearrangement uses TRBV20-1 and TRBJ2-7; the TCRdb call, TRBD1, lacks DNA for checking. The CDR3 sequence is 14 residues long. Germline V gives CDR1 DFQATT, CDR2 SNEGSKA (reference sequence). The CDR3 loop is CSARDRGSSYEQYF.

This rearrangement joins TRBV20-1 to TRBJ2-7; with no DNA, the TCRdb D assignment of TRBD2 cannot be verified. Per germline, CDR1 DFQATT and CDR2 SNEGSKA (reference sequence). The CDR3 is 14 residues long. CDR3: CSARDVTSGSEQYF.

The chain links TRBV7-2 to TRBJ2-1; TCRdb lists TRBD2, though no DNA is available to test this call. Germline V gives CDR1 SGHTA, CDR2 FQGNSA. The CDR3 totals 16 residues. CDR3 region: CASTTHEGFTYNEQFF.

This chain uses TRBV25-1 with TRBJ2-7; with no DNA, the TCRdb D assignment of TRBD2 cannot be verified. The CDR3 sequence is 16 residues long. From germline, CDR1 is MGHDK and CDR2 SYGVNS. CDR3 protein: CASSERNLAGAYEQYF.

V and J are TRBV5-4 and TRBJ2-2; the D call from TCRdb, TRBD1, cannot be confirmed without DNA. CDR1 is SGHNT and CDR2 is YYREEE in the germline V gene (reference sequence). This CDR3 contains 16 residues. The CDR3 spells CASSPKGQLDTGELFF.

CDR3 protein: CASSEGLAVYEQYF. This chain links TRBV7-9 with TRBJ2-7. The CDR3 covers 14 residues. Germline V gives CDR1 SEHNR, CDR2 FQNEAQ (reference sequence).

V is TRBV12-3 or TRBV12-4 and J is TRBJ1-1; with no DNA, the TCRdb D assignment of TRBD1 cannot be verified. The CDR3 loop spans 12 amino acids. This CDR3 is CASSGTAPEAFF.

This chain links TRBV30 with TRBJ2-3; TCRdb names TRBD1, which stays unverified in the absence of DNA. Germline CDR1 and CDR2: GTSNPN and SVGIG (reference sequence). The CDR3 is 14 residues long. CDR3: CAWSRQGWTDTQYF.

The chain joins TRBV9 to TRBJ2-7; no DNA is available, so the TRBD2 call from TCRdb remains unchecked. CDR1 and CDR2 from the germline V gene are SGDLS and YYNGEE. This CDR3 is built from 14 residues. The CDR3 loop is CASSVGGYSYEQYF.

CDR3 protein: CATGQGAPDTQYF. This chain connects TRBV28 to TRBJ2-3; TCRdb returns TRBD1, unconfirmable since there is no DNA. CDR3 size: 13 residues. Per the germline V gene, CDR1 is MDHEN and CDR2 is SYDVKM.

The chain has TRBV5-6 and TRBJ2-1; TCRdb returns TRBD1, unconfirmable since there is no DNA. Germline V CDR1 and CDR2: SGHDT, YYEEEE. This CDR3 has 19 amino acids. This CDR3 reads CASSFLIVKRWGHHNEQFF.

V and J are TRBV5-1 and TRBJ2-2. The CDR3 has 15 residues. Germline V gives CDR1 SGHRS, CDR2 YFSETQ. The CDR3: CASSLAWQNTGELFF. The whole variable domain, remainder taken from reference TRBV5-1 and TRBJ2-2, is KAGVTQTPRYLIKTRGQQVTLSCSPISGHRSVSWYQQTPGQGLQFLFEYFSETQRNKGNFPGRFSGRQFSNSRSEMNVSTLELGDSALYLCASSLAWQNTGELFFGEGSRLTVL.

CDR3 region: CSARDRSVNGYTF. The chain is built from TRBV20-1 and TRBJ1-2. The germline CDR1 and CDR2 sequences are DFQATT and SNEGSKA (reference sequence). The CDR3 has 13 amino acids.